This T cell receptor (beta chain) was documented in a study of T-cell memory formation after mild COVID-19. This clonotype was recorded a few times. MiXCR, run by TCRdb on the 5' RACE reads, gives a single entry per CDR3 protein. The data hold about 150,000 distinct CDR3 sequences, with about a third observed a single time. The sample was PBMCs or a T cell subset sorted from them (not recorded which). This clonotype originated in an adult woman who had mild COVID-19 (a few samples of this study predate the infection). Cell type and time point are not known.

CDR3 sequence reads: CASSTTDYEQYF. CDR3 bases: TGTGCCAGCAGCACGACAGACTACGAGCAGTACTTC. The rearrangement links TRBV7-9 to TRBJ2-7; maybe TRBD1 (5 bases). The CDR3 is 12 residues long. CDR1 and CDR2 from the germline V gene are SEHNR and FQNEAQ (reference sequence). The germline V and J ends were trimmed by 5 bases and 3 bases, with 8 bases remaining between them.